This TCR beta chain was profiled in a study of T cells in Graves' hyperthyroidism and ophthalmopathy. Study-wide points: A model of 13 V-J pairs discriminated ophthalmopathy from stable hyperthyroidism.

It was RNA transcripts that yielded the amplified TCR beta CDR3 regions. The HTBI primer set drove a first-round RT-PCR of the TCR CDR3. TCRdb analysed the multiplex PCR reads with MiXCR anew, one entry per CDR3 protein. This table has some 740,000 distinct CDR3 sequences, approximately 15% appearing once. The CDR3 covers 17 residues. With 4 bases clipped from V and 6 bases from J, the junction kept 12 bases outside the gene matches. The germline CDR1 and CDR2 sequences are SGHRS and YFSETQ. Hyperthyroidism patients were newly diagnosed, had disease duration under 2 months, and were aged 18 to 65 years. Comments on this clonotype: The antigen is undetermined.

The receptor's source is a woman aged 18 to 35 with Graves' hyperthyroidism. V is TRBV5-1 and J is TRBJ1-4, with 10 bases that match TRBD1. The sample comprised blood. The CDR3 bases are TGCGCCAGCAGCCTGACTTATACCGGGACAGGGGATGAAAAACTGTTTTTT. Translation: CASSLTYTGTGDEKLFF.